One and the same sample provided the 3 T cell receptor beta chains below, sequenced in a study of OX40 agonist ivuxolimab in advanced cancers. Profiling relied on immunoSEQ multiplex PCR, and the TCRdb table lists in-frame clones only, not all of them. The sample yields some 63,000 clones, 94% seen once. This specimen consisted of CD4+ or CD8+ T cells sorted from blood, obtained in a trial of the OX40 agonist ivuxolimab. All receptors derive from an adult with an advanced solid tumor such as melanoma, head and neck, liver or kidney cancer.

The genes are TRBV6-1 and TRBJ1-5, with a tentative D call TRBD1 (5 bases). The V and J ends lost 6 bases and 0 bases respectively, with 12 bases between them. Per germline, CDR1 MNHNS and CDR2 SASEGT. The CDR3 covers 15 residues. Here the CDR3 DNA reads TGTGCCAGCAGGTCGACAGTGCTTAGCAATCAGCCCCAGCATTTT. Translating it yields CASRSTVLSNQPQHF.

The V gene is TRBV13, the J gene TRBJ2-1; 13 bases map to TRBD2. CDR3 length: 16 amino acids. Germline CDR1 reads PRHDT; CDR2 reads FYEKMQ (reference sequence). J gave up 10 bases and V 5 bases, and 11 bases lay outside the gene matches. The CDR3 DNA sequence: TGTGCCAGCAGCACCCCGGGACTAGCGGGAAGGGAGGAGCAGTTCTTC. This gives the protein CASSTPGLAGREEQFF.

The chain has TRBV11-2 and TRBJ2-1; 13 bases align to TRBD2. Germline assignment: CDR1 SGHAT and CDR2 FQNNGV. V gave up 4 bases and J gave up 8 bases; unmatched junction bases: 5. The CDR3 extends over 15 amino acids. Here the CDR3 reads CASSSTSGRPHEQFF. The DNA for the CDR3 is TGTGCCAGCAGCTCGACTAGCGGGAGGCCCCATGAGCAGTTCTTC.